This TCR beta chain was retrieved from a study of cytomegalovirus exposure and HLA in healthy donors. Looking at the study overall: Falling in the Caucasian-associated ancestry cluster were 65% to 90% of some 400 genotyped donors.

The CDR3 is 11 residues long. Germline-derived CDR1 and CDR2 are MDHEN and SYDVKM. Vbeta (60) and Jbeta (13) primers were used in the PCR. Only in-frame clones appear in the TCRdb table, and some are missing; sequencing was by immunoSEQ multiplex PCR. This table holds about 98,000 clones, around 70% found once. Regarding this clone: Its antigen is as yet unknown. Mismatch with germline at one junction end may stem from a read error.

General study findings and limits: The authors excluded some V segments, including TRBV6-2 and TRBV6-3, as indistinguishable. The study listed under 200 cytomegalovirus-associated TCR beta chains.

This rearrangement joins TRBV28 to TRBJ1-5, with D unresolved. The sequencing input was PBMCs. The clonotype comes from a female donor in good health and CMV-seronegative. The CDR3 nucleotides read TGTGCCAGCAGCACCCCCCAGTTCGTATTTTTT. Translated: CASSTPQFVFF.